The 30 T cell receptor beta chains below come from one sample, sequenced in a study of blood T cell repertoires in COVID-19. Sequenced by immunoSEQ multiplex PCR; TCRdb stores in-frame clones only, minus some. Among a few hundred thousand clones listed, around 87% were seen once. Sequencing was done on a sample of peripheral blood. The receptors derive from a woman between 65 and 79 years old with active or convalescent COVID-19.

The V call is TRBV5-4, the J call TRBJ1-2, with D perhaps matching TRBD1 (5 bases). Germline assignment: CDR1 SGHNT and CDR2 YYREEE (reference sequence). V lost 4 bases to trimming and J lost 3 bases, with 16 bases between them. The CDR3 spans 15 residues. CDR3 nucleotide sequence: TGTGCCAGCAGCGCTGGGGGGGGAGTCGACTATGGCTACACCTTC. Residues: CASSAGGGVDYGYTF. The entire variable domain, with the rest obtained from reference TRBV5-4 and TRBJ1-2, is as follows: ETGVTQSPTHLIKTRGQQVTLRCSSQSGHNTVSWYQQALGQGPQFIFQYYREEENGRGNFPPRFSGLQFPNYSSELNVNALELDDSALYLCASSAGGGVDYGYTFGSGTRLTVV.

This chain links TRBV5-1 with TRBJ1-1, with D possibly TRBD1 on 5 matching bases. CDR1 is SGHRS, CDR2 YFSETQ, per germline. CDR3 size: 14 residues. Trimming removed 2 bases at V and 5 bases at J, with 13 bases between. CDR3 in amino acids: CASSFGARETEAFF. CDR3 bases: TGCGCCAGCAGCTTTGGGGCGCGAGAGACTGAAGCTTTCTTT.

The chain recombines TRBV7-2 with TRBJ2-5; D is uncertain. Germline V CDR1 and CDR2: SGHTA, FQGNSA. The CDR3 consists of 15 residues. Trimming took off 1 base at V and 1 base at J, with 10 bases between the two ends. CDR3 in amino acids: CASSLGQQSQETQYF. The CDR3 bases are TGTGCCAGCAGCTTAGGGCAACAGTCCCAAGAGACCCAGTACTTC.

This clone was detected only once. The chain recombines TRBV18 with TRBJ2-7, with 7 positions matching TRBD1. Germline CDR1 and CDR2: KGHSH and LQKENI. CDR3 length: 14 amino acids. J was trimmed by 3 bases and V by 4 bases; bases with no gene match: 6. Here the CDR3 reads CASSRGTDHYEQYF. CDR3 DNA sequence: TGTGCCAGCTCACGGGGGACAGACCACTACGAGCAGTACTTC. Based on the CDR3 plus reference TRBV18 and TRBJ2-7, the full variable domain is NAGVMQNPRHLVRRRGQEARLRCSPMKGHSHVYWYRQLPEEGLKFMVYLQKENIIDESGMPKERFSAEFPKEGPSILRIQQVVRGDSAAYFCASSRGTDHYEQYFGPGTRLTVT.

This chain links TRBV5-4 with TRBJ2-7, with 11 bases fitting TRBD2. This CDR3 comprises 16 residues. Germline-derived CDR1 and CDR2 are SGHNT and YYREEE (reference sequence). Trimming removed 2 bases from V and 0 bases from J; junction bases left unmatched: 4. CDR3 loop: CASSFLAGGASYEQYF. In DNA form, the CDR3 reads TGTGCCAGCAGCTTCCTAGCGGGGGGCGCCTCCTACGAGCAGTACTTC.

V is TRBV15 and J is TRBJ1-4, with TRBD1 as a possible D gene (6 bases). This CDR3 has 16 residues. The germline V gene encodes CDR1 LNHNV and CDR2 YYDKDF (reference sequence). V lost 5 bases and J 11 bases, leaving 24 bases between the germline ends. In nucleotides, the CDR3 is TGTGCCACCAGCCCTCCCCTGGACAGCGCCGGAACTAAACTGTTTTTT. It is translated as CATSPPLDSAGTKLFF.

This clone has only a few counts. The CDR3 DNA reads as TGTGCCAGTAGAAGACAGGGGGCCGGTAATGAAAAACTGTTTTTT. It encodes CASRRQGAGNEKLFF. V and J are TRBV19 and TRBJ1-4; 10 positions match TRBD1. V lost 6 bases, J lost 4 bases, and 5 bases stayed unmatched. Germline V gene sequence: CDR1 LNHDA, CDR2 SQIVND (reference sequence). The CDR3 contains 15 residues.

This chain connects TRBV27 to TRBJ1-2; 8 nucleotides match TRBD1. The V gene's germline CDR1 is MNHEY and CDR2 SMNVEV (reference sequence). V trimming: 4 bases; J trimming: 2 bases; junction bases outside the gene matches: 6. The CDR3 sequence is 15 residues long. For the CDR3, the DNA is TGTGCCAGCAGTTCGCCCCAGGGGGCGAACTATGGCTACACCTTC. Translated, it gives CASSSPQGANYGYTF.

The chain is built from TRBV2 and TRBJ1-2; TRBD1 aligns across 9 bases. There are 14 residues in the CDR3. V lost 4 bases, J lost 4 bases, and 4 bases stayed unmatched. Germline V gene sequence: CDR1 SNHLY, CDR2 FYNNEI. The CDR3 reads CASSGTGESYGYTF. CDR3 sequence (DNA): TGTGCCAGCAGTGGGACAGGGGAAAGCTATGGCTACACCTTC. The full variable domain, its missing parts supplied by reference TRBV2 and TRBJ1-2, is EPEVTQTPSHQVTQMGQEVILRCVPISNHLYFYWYRQILGQKVEFLVSFYNNEISEKSEIFDDQFSVERPDGSNFTLKIRSTKLEDSAMYFCASSGTGESYGYTFGSGTRLTVV.

V usage is TRBV18 and J usage is TRBJ1-2; unclear D gene. Germline V gene data show CDR1 as KGHSH and CDR2 as LQKENI. The V end was cut by 1 base, the J end by 2 bases, with 8 bases between. CDR3 length equals 14 residues. The CDR3 sequence: CASSPRQENYGYTF. The CDR3 region has the DNA TGTGCCAGCTCACCACGGCAGGAAAACTATGGCTACACCTTC. Based on the CDR3 plus reference TRBV18 and TRBJ1-2, the full variable domain is NAGVMQNPRHLVRRRGQEARLRCSPMKGHSHVYWYRQLPEEGLKFMVYLQKENIIDESGMPKERFSAEFPKEGPSILRIQQVVRGDSAAYFCASSPRQENYGYTFGSGTRLTVV.

The V and J genes are TRBV12-3 or TRBV12-4 and TRBJ1-2; D ambiguous. This CDR3 is built from 12 residues. V was cut by 5 bases and J by 4 bases, with 8 bases left in between. DNA for the CDR3: TGTGCCAGCAGTCAGAGGGCCTATGGCTACACCTTC. Translation gives CASSQRAYGYTF.

The chain is built from TRBV5-1 and TRBJ2-3, with TRBD2 matching 11 bases. CDR1 and CDR2 (germline): SGHRS, YFSETQ. V lost 0 bases, J lost 6 bases, and 0 bases stayed unmatched. CDR3 length: 14 amino acids. The CDR3 coding sequence is TGCGCCAGCAGCTTGGGGACTAGCGGGGATACGCAGTATTTT. Translation gives CASSLGTSGDTQYF.

This chain connects TRBV7-3 to TRBJ1-5, with TRBD1 as a possible D gene (5 bases). Between the trimmed V and J ends, which lost 2 bases and 7 bases, there was a span of 9 bases. CDR1 is SGHTA and CDR2 is FQGTGA in the germline V gene. The CDR3 has 13 amino acids. CDR3 residues: CASSLVGQQPQHF. CDR3 DNA: TGTGCCAGCAGCTTAGTGGGGCAACAGCCCCAGCATTTT. Drawing the rest from reference TRBV7-3 and TRBJ1-5, the complete variable domain is GAGVSQTPSNKVTEKGKYVELRCDPISGHTALYWYRQSLGQGPEFLIYFQGTGAADDSGLPNDRFFAVRPEGSVSTLKIQRTERGDSAVYLCASSLVGQQPQHFGDGTRLSIL.

CDR3 amino acids: CASSFGTGSLKYQETQYF. The CDR3 region has the DNA TGCGCCAGCAGCTTTGGGACAGGGAGTCTAAAGTACCAAGAGACCCAGTACTTC. This chain links TRBV5-1 with TRBJ2-5, with 9 bases identical to TRBD1. CDR3 length: 18 amino acids. Trimming removed 2 bases from V and 0 bases from J; junction bases left unmatched: 11. The germline CDR1 and CDR2 sequences are SGHRS and YFSETQ.

This chain uses TRBV24-1 with TRBJ2-2; TRBD1 might be the D (5 bases). The V end was cut by 3 bases, the J end by 6 bases, with 10 bases between. Per germline, CDR1 KGHDR and CDR2 SFDVKD. The CDR3 has 14 amino acids. The CDR3 region is CATSDVDRPGELFF. CDR3 sequence (DNA): TGTGCCACCAGTGATGTTGACAGACCCGGGGAGCTGTTTTTT.

This clone was picked up a small number of times. The CDR3 nucleotides read TGTGCCAGCAGCCCCCGGGACAGGGGAGAAACTGAAGCTTTCTTT. It translates to CASSPRDRGETEAFF. The V call is TRBV7-9, the J call TRBJ1-1; 10 bases are shared with TRBD1. Unmatched junction bases numbered 8, after V lost 5 bases and J lost 5 bases. Looked up from germline, CDR1 is SEHNR and CDR2 is FQNEAQ (reference sequence). The CDR3 runs 15 residues. Complete variable domain (other parts from reference TRBV7-9 and TRBJ1-1): DTGVSQNPRHKITKRGQNVTFRCDPISEHNRLYWYRQTLGQGPEFLTYFQNEAQLEKSRLLSDRFSAERPKGSFSTLEIQRTEQGDSAMYLCASSPRDRGETEAFFGQGTRLTVV.

This clone turned up a few times. V and J are TRBV2 and TRBJ1-2, with 7 bases lining up with TRBD1. J lost 2 bases, V lost 7 bases, and 7 bases had no gene match. This CDR3 comprises 14 residues. Germline CDR1 reads SNHLY; CDR2 reads FYNNEI. CDR3 bases: TGTGCCAGCACCGGGGACAGTCAAAACTATGGCTACACCTTC. This translates into CASTGDSQNYGYTF.

The V gene is TRBV6-1, the J gene TRBJ2-3, with TRBD2 identical over 13 bases. The CDR3 is made up of 16 amino acids. V shed 4 bases and J 5 bases; nucleotides not matched to a gene: 6. Germline CDR1 reads MNHNS; CDR2 reads SASEGT. The CDR3 region has the DNA TGTGCCAGCAGTGCACTAGCGGGGGGGCCGGGAGATACGCAGTATTTT. Translated, it gives CASSALAGGPGDTQYF.

The gene calls are TRBV7-9 and TRBJ1-2, with 8 bases aligning to TRBD1. The germline V gene encodes CDR1 SEHNR and CDR2 FQNEAQ (reference sequence). CDR3 length: 14 amino acids. Trimming removed 5 bases from V and 6 bases from J; junction bases left unmatched: 8. CDR3 sequence: CASSVTDRGDGYTF. The CDR3, as DNA: TGTGCCAGCAGCGTAACCGACAGGGGAGATGGCTACACCTTC. Together with reference TRBV7-9 and TRBJ1-2, the CDR3 gives the full variable domain: DTGVSQNPRHKITKRGQNVTFRCDPISEHNRLYWYRQTLGQGPEFLTYFQNEAQLEKSRLLSDRFSAERPKGSFSTLEIQRTEQGDSAMYLCASSVTDRGDGYTFGSGTRLTVV.

The rearrangement links TRBV3-1 (or the pseudogene TRBV3-2) to TRBJ1-1; D gene unclear. Per germline, CDR1 LGHDT and CDR2 YNNKEL (reference sequence). V was pared by 5 bases and J by 4 bases, with 11 bases between. CDR3 length equals 13 residues. CDR3 loop: CASSSQAPTEAFF. The CDR3 region has the DNA TGTGCCAGCAGCTCACAAGCGCCCACTGAAGCTTTCTTT.

This clone was counted between two and nine times. The genes are TRBV7-2 and TRBJ1-4, with D possibly matching TRBD1 (5 bases). Germline values: CDR1 SGHTA, CDR2 FQGNSA. This CDR3 is 13 amino acids long. The V gene lost 2 bases and the J gene lost 7 bases, with 8 bases spanning the gap. The CDR3 sequence is CASSLRGGEKLFF. For the CDR3, the DNA is TGTGCCAGCAGCTTAAGGGGCGGTGAAAAACTGTTTTTT.

CDR3 region: CASSFVGVTEAFF. CDR3 in DNA: TGTGCCAGCAGTTTTGTAGGGGTAACTGAAGCTTTCTTT. The V gene is TRBV12-3 or TRBV12-4, the J gene TRBJ1-1, with a tentative D call TRBD1 (5 bases). Trimming cost V 3 bases and J 5 bases, with 10 bases left between them. The CDR3 consists of 13 residues.

This clone was counted between two and nine times. CDR3 loop: CASSQDVSSPLHF. CDR3 DNA sequence: TGCGCCAGCAGCCAAGACGTGTCCTCACCCCTCCACTTT. The chain uses TRBV4-3 and TRBJ1-6; D is unresolved. Trimming pared 0 bases from V and 10 bases from J, leaving 7 bases between. From germline, CDR1 is LGHNA and CDR2 YSLEER. CDR3 size: 13 residues.

The genes are TRBV9 and TRBJ2-1; the match to TRBD2 covers 12 bases. Looked up from germline, CDR1 is SGDLS and CDR2 is YYNGEE. This CDR3 has 15 residues. V lost 3 bases, J lost 4 bases, and 2 bases stayed unmatched. The CDR3: CASSGLAGEYNEQFF. The DNA of the CDR3 is TGTGCCAGCAGCGGACTAGCGGGGGAGTACAATGAGCAGTTCTTC.

The chain recombines TRBV7-6 with TRBJ2-3; 8 bases are shared with TRBD1. CDR1 SGHVS and CDR2 FNYEAQ come from the germline V gene. CDR3 length: 16 residues. J lost 2 bases, V lost 1 base, and 5 bases had no gene match. The CDR3 DNA follows: TGTGCCAGCAGCTTAGGAGCACAGGGGGTCACAGATACGCAGTATTTT. It translates to CASSLGAQGVTDTQYF.

This clone came up once. The CDR3 loop reads CASSKTGGDTEAFF. The DNA of the CDR3 is TGTGCCAGTTCCAAGACAGGGGGCGACACTGAAGCTTTCTTT. This chain joins TRBV6-5 and TRBJ1-1, with 10 bases aligning to TRBD1. This CDR3 region has 14 residues. V lost 9 bases, J lost 3 bases, and 7 bases stayed unmatched. The germline gives CDR1 MNHEY, CDR2 SVGAGI.

The CDR3, as DNA: TGTGCCAGCACTGAGGACAGGAACGAGCAGTACTTC. This codes for CASTEDRNEQYF. The rearrangement joins TRBV2 to TRBJ2-7; 7 bases agree with TRBD1. J lost 5 bases, V lost 7 bases, and 5 bases had no gene match. Per germline, CDR1 SNHLY and CDR2 FYNNEI. The CDR3 totals 12 residues.

The chain is built from TRBV29-1 and TRBJ2-7; D not certain. Germline lookup yields CDR1 SQVTM and CDR2 ANQGSEA. Trimming left V 4 bases short and J 1 base short, with 8 bases between. The CDR3 contains 12 residues. The DNA for the CDR3 is TGCAGCGTTGGAAAGAGGTCCTACGAGCAGTACTTC. Translation gives CSVGKRSYEQYF.

In its sample, this clone was seen a few times. The chain has TRBV5-8 and TRBJ1-2, with 10 bases identical to TRBD1. CDR3 length equals 13 residues. Trimming at V came to 2 bases and at J to 11 bases, leaving 6 bases not matched to a gene. From germline, CDR1 is SGHTS and CDR2 YDEGEE. CDR3 bases: TGTGCCAGCAGCTTTGGGACAGGGGAAGGATACACCTTC. Encoded protein: CASSFGTGEGYTF.

The chain employs TRBV6-4 and TRBJ2-1; 7 bases are a match to TRBD1. This CDR3 contains 16 residues. V lost 3 bases, J lost 5 bases, and 10 bases stayed unmatched. Germline V gene data show CDR1 as MRHNA and CDR2 as SNTAGT. The CDR3 DNA sequence: TGTGCCAGCAGTGAAAGTCTAGGGGGCATAAACAATGAGCAGTTCTTC. This sequence encodes CASSESLGGINNEQFF.